These 29 T cell receptor beta chains share one sample of origin, sequenced in a study of T cell clonotyping in hematopoietic cell transplantation. The protocol was immunoSEQ multiplex PCR, while the TCRdb copy is restricted to in-frame clones and leaves out a portion. Among tens of thousands of clones listed, roughly 94% were seen once. The sequenced material came from peripheral blood mononuclear cells. The origin of the receptors is a woman aged 50 to 65 in good health. Some clones in this sample may be carry-over from other donors' samples.

The CDR3, as DNA: TGTGCCAGCAGTCCCAGGTCCAGGACCGCTCAAGAGACCCAGTACTTC. Protein: CASSPRSRTAQETQYF. The chain has TRBV5-6 and TRBJ2-5; D gene ambiguous. The CDR3 is 16 amino acids. Per germline, CDR1 SGHDT and CDR2 YYEEEE. Trimming shortened V by 5 bases and J by 2 bases, and 19 bases separated the two germline ends.

The rearrangement uses TRBV18 and TRBJ1-1; tentative D call: TRBD1 (5 bases). V lost 0 bases and J lost 1, with 9 bases in between. Germline V CDR1 and CDR2: KGHSH, LQKENI. The CDR3 is 15 amino acids. CDR3 sequence: CASSPPRGANTEAFF. The CDR3 nucleotides are TGTGCCAGCTCACCACCGAGGGGTGCGAACACTGAAGCTTTCTTT. The entire variable domain, with the rest obtained from reference TRBV18 and TRBJ1-1, is as follows: NAGVMQNPRHLVRRRGQEARLRCSPMKGHSHVYWYRQLPEEGLKFMVYLQKENIIDESGMPKERFSAEFPKEGPSILRIQQVVRGDSAAYFCASSPPRGANTEAFFGQGTRLTVV.

V gene TRBV6-1 combines with J gene TRBJ2-7, with 12 bases fitting TRBD2. The length of the CDR3 is 19 residues. Unmatched junction bases numbered 10, after V lost 0 bases and J lost 1 base. Germline V CDR1 and CDR2: MNHNS, SASEGT. The CDR3 protein is CASSEARSASGGESYEQYF. CDR3 bases: TGTGCCAGCAGTGAAGCGCGATCGGCTAGCGGGGGGGAATCCTACGAGCAGTACTTC.

The rearrangement joins TRBV11-3 to TRBJ2-7; no firm D call. V lost 3 bases, J lost 3 bases, and 9 bases lay in between. Germline V gives CDR1 SGHNT, CDR2 YENEEA. The CDR3 contains 13 residues. CDR3 bases: TGTGCCAGCAGCTTTCGGGCTCGCTACGAGCAGTACTTC. Amino acids: CASSFRARYEQYF.

The V and J genes are TRBV19 and TRBJ1-1; 9 bases are a match to TRBD1. Germline assignment: CDR1 LNHDA and CDR2 SQIVND (reference sequence). This CDR3 has 15 residues. V was clipped by 6 bases and J by 2 bases; unmatched bases: 7. DNA for the CDR3: TGTGCCAGTAGCCTGACAGGGGGTGTCAACACTGAAGCTTTCTTT. Translation: CASSLTGGVNTEAFF.

V usage is TRBV7-9 and J usage is TRBJ2-7; 7 bases match TRBD1. The germline V gene has CDR1 SEHNR and CDR2 FQNEAQ (reference sequence). The CDR3 totals 15 residues. The V gene end was trimmed by 5 bases and the J gene end by 0 bases; junction bases not matched to a gene: 7. The CDR3 protein is CASSVGRDSSYEQYF. In DNA, the CDR3 is TGTGCCAGCAGCGTTGGCCGGGACAGCTCCTACGAGCAGTACTTC.

The chain joins TRBV6-4 to TRBJ2-5, with D tentatively TRBD1 (6 bases). Looked up from germline, CDR1 is MRHNA and CDR2 is SNTAGT. CDR3 length equals 17 residues. The V and J ends lost 0 bases and 5 bases respectively, with 19 bases between them. The CDR3 protein is CASSDSRTGMFGETQYF. CDR3 in DNA: TGTGCCAGCAGTGACTCTCGCACAGGGATGTTTGGGGAGACCCAGTACTTC.

This rearrangement joins TRBV19 to TRBJ1-5; D not certain. The V gene lost 2 bases and the J gene lost 4 bases, with 9 bases spanning the gap. This CDR3 region has 14 residues. Germline-derived CDR1 and CDR2 are LNHDA and SQIVND (reference sequence). The CDR3 DNA reads TGTGCCAGTAGTATAATCGGAGATAATCAGCCCCAGCATTTT. Its protein product is CASSIIGDNQPQHF.

The V call is TRBV7-2, the J call TRBJ1-1; no firm D call. The CDR3 loop spans 15 amino acids. Trimming pared 1 base from V and 3 bases from J, leaving 12 bases between. CDR1 and CDR2 (germline): SGHTA, FQGNSA. This chain's CDR3 is CASSLVPSLDTEAFF. CDR3 DNA: TGTGCCAGCAGCTTAGTCCCTTCCCTGGACACTGAAGCTTTCTTT. The full variable domain, completed using reference TRBV7-2 and TRBJ1-1, is GAGVSQSPSNKVTEKGKDVELRCDPISGHTALYWYRQSLGQGLEFLIYFQGNSAPDKSGLPSDRFSAERTGGSVSTLTIQRTQQEDSAVYLCASSLVPSLDTEAFFGQGTRLTVV.

The chain employs TRBV14 and TRBJ2-2; 10 positions agree with TRBD2. The CDR3 length is 17 residues. J gave up 8 bases and V 4 bases, and 13 bases lay outside the gene matches. Germline V gene data show CDR1 as SGHDN and CDR2 as FVKESK. The CDR3 nucleotides read TGTGCCAGCAGCCGAAGAACTAGCGGGGTCCCTTCTGGGGAGCTGTTTTTT. Encoded protein: CASSRRTSGVPSGELFF.

The chain couples TRBV5-6 to TRBJ2-7, with a possible D match to TRBD2 (5 bases). The V gene's germline CDR1 is SGHDT and CDR2 YYEEEE. The CDR3 extends over 14 amino acids. V lost 3 bases, J lost 0 bases, and 10 bases lay in between. As DNA, the CDR3 is TGTGCCAGCAGCTCATGGACTGACTCCTACGAGCAGTACTTC. Protein sequence: CASSSWTDSYEQYF.

This clone was seen once. The chain carries TRBV6-4 and TRBJ2-3, with D unresolved. V was cut by 6 bases and J by 0 bases, with 16 bases left in between. The V gene's germline CDR1 is MRHNA and CDR2 SNTAGT. The CDR3 is made up of 16 amino acids. The CDR3, as DNA: TGTGCCAGCAGCCCCGAGGACGTAACTAGCACAGATACGCAGTATTTT. This sequence encodes CASSPEDVTSTDTQYF.

The V gene is TRBV2, the J gene TRBJ1-6, with 7 bases aligning to TRBD1. Unmatched junction bases numbered 9, after V lost 4 bases and J lost 9 bases. Germline V gene sequence: CDR1 SNHLY, CDR2 FYNNEI. The length of the CDR3 is 15 residues. CDR3 in amino acids: CASSVAGTVASPLHF. The CDR3 bases are TGTGCCAGCAGTGTCGCCGGGACAGTAGCTTCACCCCTCCACTTT.

This rearrangement joins TRBV27 to TRBJ2-7, with D perhaps matching TRBD1 or TRBD2 (5 bases each). Germline V gives CDR1 MNHEY, CDR2 SMNVEV (reference sequence). V was shortened by 0 bases and J by 2 bases, with 11 bases between the two germline ends. This CDR3 has 15 amino acids. CDR3 loop: CASSLSGALPYEQYF. CDR3 sequence (DNA): TGTGCCAGCAGTTTATCCGGGGCCCTCCCCTACGAGCAGTACTTC.

V is TRBV9 and J is TRBJ2-5; TRBD2 matches at 15 bases. Trimming at V came to 4 bases and at J to 5 bases, leaving 15 bases not matched to a gene. Germline V gene data show CDR1 as SGDLS and CDR2 as YYNGEE. The CDR3 loop spans 19 amino acids. The CDR3 spells CASSPSATGLAGGRETQYF. Written as DNA, the CDR3 is TGTGCCAGCAGCCCTTCCGCGACCGGACTAGCGGGGGGGCGGGAGACCCAGTACTTC. The full variable domain, rest sourced from reference TRBV9 and TRBJ2-5, is DSGVTQTPKHLITATGQRVTLRCSPRSGDLSVYWYQQSLDQGLQFLIQYYNGEERAKGNILERFSAQQFPDLHSELNLSSLELGDSALYFCASSPSATGLAGGRETQYFGPGTRLLVL.

The chain is built from TRBV6-5 and TRBJ2-3, with 8 bases that match TRBD2. The CDR3 consists of 13 residues. Looked up from germline, CDR1 is MNHEY and CDR2 is SVGAGI. V gave up 4 bases and J gave up 6 bases; unmatched junction bases: 3. In nucleotides, the CDR3 is TGTGCCAGCAGTTCGGGGGGGCCGGATACGCAGTATTTT. As protein: CASSSGGPDTQYF.

The chain recombines TRBV2 with TRBJ1-4; TRBD1 is a possible D gene (5 bases). The CDR3 contains 14 residues. Trimming removed 3 bases from V and 11 bases from J, with 16 bases in between. Per germline, CDR1 SNHLY and CDR2 FYNNEI. DNA of the CDR3: TGTGCCAGCAGTGACTTAGGGCAGGAGGGGAAACTGTTTTTT. Translated, it gives CASSDLGQEGKLFF.

This chain links TRBV7-2 with TRBJ2-5; D not certain. V lost 2 bases and J 4 bases, leaving 2 bases between the germline ends. Germline CDR1 and CDR2: SGHTA and FQGNSA. This CDR3 is built from 11 residues. CDR3 residues: CASSLLETQYF. In DNA, the CDR3 is TGTGCCAGCAGCTTATTAGAGACCCAGTACTTC. The variable domain in full, completed from reference TRBV7-2 and TRBJ2-5, reads GAGVSQSPSNKVTEKGKDVELRCDPISGHTALYWYRQSLGQGLEFLIYFQGNSAPDKSGLPSDRFSAERTGGSVSTLTIQRTQQEDSAVYLCASSLLETQYFGPGTRLLVL.

This sequence joins TRBV7-9 and TRBJ1-2, with D possibly TRBD1 on 5 matching bases. The length of the CDR3 is 14 residues. Deletions cut 3 bases from V and 4 bases from J, with 12 bases between. Germline values: CDR1 SEHNR, CDR2 FQNEAQ (reference sequence). The CDR3 sequence is CASSLQTAPYGYTF. As DNA, the CDR3 is TGTGCCAGCAGCTTGCAGACAGCCCCCTATGGCTACACCTTC.

The chain links TRBV5-1 to TRBJ2-3; 7 bases align to TRBD1. The V gene's germline CDR1 is SGHRS and CDR2 YFSETQ. J was trimmed by 8 bases and V by 2 bases; bases with no gene match: 14. This CDR3 has 16 amino acids. CDR3 sequence reads: CASSFVTTGSLATQYF. CDR3 in DNA: TGCGCCAGCAGCTTTGTAACGACAGGGTCCTTGGCTACGCAGTATTTT.

V and J are TRBV5-6 and TRBJ2-1, with a tentative D call TRBD2 (6 bases). CDR1 is SGHDT, CDR2 YYEEEE, per germline. V gave up 1 base and J gave up 0 bases, with 8 bases separating them. The CDR3 has 15 amino acids. The CDR3, as DNA: TGTGCCAGCAGCTTGTACGGGAGCTCCTACAATGAGCAGTTCTTC. It yields the protein CASSLYGSSYNEQFF.

This clone has only a few counts. The chain carries TRBV9 and TRBJ1-1; 7 bases map to TRBD1. CDR3 size: 13 residues. Germline CDR1 and CDR2: SGDLS and YYNGEE. Germline trimming cut 0 bases from V and 5 bases from J; bases unmatched to any gene: 1. The CDR3 DNA reads TGTGCCAGCAGCGTAGCCAGGGGGACTGAAGCTTTCTTT. Residues: CASSVARGTEAFF.

This CDR3 is CASSPRTTQYF. The CDR3 coding sequence is TGTGCCAGCAGTCCCAGGACCACCCAGTACTTC. The chain couples TRBV6-6 to TRBJ2-5; unclear D gene. Germline CDR1 is MNHNY and CDR2 is SVGAGI (reference sequence). Trimming removed 5 bases from V and 8 bases from J, with 9 bases in between. The CDR3 runs to 11 residues.

The DNA for the CDR3 is TGTGCCAGCAGCTTGGACGGGCCGGGGCAGTTCTTC. This sequence encodes CASSLDGPGQFF. The V call is TRBV5-4, the J call TRBJ2-1; D remains ambiguous. The CDR3 covers 12 residues. Germline assignment: CDR1 SGHNT and CDR2 YYREEE (reference sequence). V lost 0 bases to trimming and J lost 12 bases, with 10 bases between them.

The chain employs TRBV19 and TRBJ1-6; D unresolved. The CDR3 consists of 12 residues. V shed 3 bases and J shed 9 bases, with 6 bases lying between them. Germline V gene data show CDR1 as LNHDA and CDR2 as SQIVND (reference sequence). The CDR3 sequence: CASSIWGSPLHF. In DNA form, the CDR3 reads TGTGCCAGTAGTATTTGGGGTTCACCCCTCCACTTT.

The chain joins TRBV19 to TRBJ2-3; no clear D gene. The CDR3 sequence is 13 residues long. Germline V gene lookup returns CDR1 LNHDA and CDR2 SQIVND (reference sequence). Trimming shortened V by 3 bases and J by 3 bases, and 7 bases separated the two germline ends. The CDR3 DNA is TGTGCCAGTAGTATGGGATTTACAGATACGCAGTATTTT. This codes for CASSMGFTDTQYF. The full variable domain, in which reference TRBV19 and TRBJ2-3 provide the parts outside the CDR3, is DGGITQSPKYLFRKEGQNVTLSCEQNLNHDAMYWYRQDPGQGLRLIYYSQIVNDFQKGDIAEGYSVSREKKESFPLTVTSAQKNPTAFYLCASSMGFTDTQYFGPGTRLTVL.

V is TRBV9 and J is TRBJ2-1, with D unresolved. This CDR3 spans 13 amino acids. The germline V and J ends were trimmed by 0 bases and 2 bases, with 3 bases remaining between them. In germline, CDR1 is SGDLS, CDR2 YYNGEE. CDR3 sequence reads: CASSVGTYNEQFF. The CDR3, as DNA: TGTGCCAGCAGCGTAGGGACCTACAATGAGCAGTTCTTC.

In nucleotides, the CDR3 is TGTGCCAGCAGCCAACAGGGACTGGATGAAAAACTGTTTTTT. Translating it yields CASSQQGLDEKLFF. The J gene is TRBJ1-4, the V gene TRBV13, with D possibly matching TRBD1 (6 bases). This CDR3 contains 14 residues. Germline CDR1 PRHDT, CDR2 FYEKMQ (reference sequence). V was cut by 5 bases and J by 6 bases, with 13 bases left in between.

The V call is TRBV6-4, the J call TRBJ2-3; TRBD2 aligns across 9 bases. Germline trimming cut 2 bases from V and 3 bases from J; bases unmatched to any gene: 3. The length of the CDR3 is 15 residues. Per the germline V gene, CDR1 is MRHNA and CDR2 is SNTAGT. The DNA for the CDR3 is TGTGCCAGCAGTGACCGCGGGGGGGGGACAGATACGCAGTATTTT. It is translated as CASSDRGGGTDTQYF.